This entry lists 23 T cell receptor beta chains sequenced from one sample in a study of blood T cell repertoires in COVID-19. TCRdb keeps only in-frame clones here, not all; method: immunoSEQ multiplex PCR. The data contain roughly 380,000 clones, around 90% of them singletons. The sample was peripheral blood. The receptors originated from a woman aged 55-69 years with COVID-19, enrolled during active disease.

This clone was counted between two and nine times. The gene calls are TRBV3-1 (or the pseudogene TRBV3-2) and TRBJ1-2; D may be TRBD1 (6 bases). This CDR3 contains 16 residues. Germline loops: CDR1 LGHDT, CDR2 YNNKEL (reference sequence). The ends were cut back, 4 bases at V and 2 bases at J, with 17 bases in the middle. The CDR3, as DNA: TGTGCCAGCAGCCTTGACGCGACAGGTACCAACTATGGCTACACCTTC. Translated, it gives CASSLDATGTNYGYTF.

This clone was picked up one time. The chain uses TRBV7-8 and TRBJ1-1; perhaps TRBD1 as D (5 bases). CDR1 and CDR2 (germline): SGHVS, FQNEAQ. The CDR3 is made up of 14 amino acids. The ends were cut back, 5 bases at V and 6 bases at J, with 16 bases in the middle. The CDR3 protein is CASSLQAKTAEAFF. In DNA form, the CDR3 reads TGTGCCAGCAGCCTACAAGCTAAGACAGCTGAAGCTTTCTTT.

This clone was seen once. The V gene is TRBV6-6, the J gene TRBJ1-4; 8 bases match TRBD1. The J segment lost 5 bases and the V segment lost 6 bases, leaving 5 bases of the junction unmatched. CDR1 is MNHNY and CDR2 is SVGAGI in the germline V gene (reference sequence). This CDR3 contains 14 residues. For the CDR3, the DNA is TGTGCCAGCAGACCACAGGGGGGAAATGAAAAACTGTTTTTT. It yields the protein CASRPQGGNEKLFF.

The chain links TRBV11-2 to TRBJ1-1, with TRBD1 as a possible D gene (5 bases). The V gene's germline CDR1 is SGHAT and CDR2 FQNNGV. This CDR3 region has 11 residues. V lost 7 bases and J 7 bases, leaving 10 bases between the germline ends. The CDR3 here is CASTSGDEAFF. CDR3 nucleotides: TGTGCCAGCACCTCGGGGGATGAAGCTTTCTTT.

V and J are TRBV6-5 and TRBJ2-1; D not resolved. In germline, CDR1 is MNHEY, CDR2 SVGAGI. V dropped 5 bases and J dropped 7 bases, with 6 bases sitting between them. CDR3 length equals 11 residues. CDR3 sequence reads: CASSNRNEQFF. In DNA form, the CDR3 reads TGTGCCAGCAGTAACAGAAATGAGCAGTTCTTC.

The chain joins TRBV2 to TRBJ2-2; a weak D match, TRBD1 (6 bases). Germline V gene data show CDR1 as SNHLY and CDR2 as FYNNEI. The V end was cut by 7 bases, the J end by 2 bases, with 11 bases between. This CDR3 has 14 amino acids. The CDR3 loop reads CASMDSLNTGELFF. CDR3 bases: TGTGCCAGCATGGACAGTCTTAACACCGGGGAGCTGTTTTTT.

The chain joins TRBV28 to TRBJ2-5; weak D call: TRBD1 (6 bases). V lost 5 bases and J lost 1, with 11 bases in between. CDR3 length equals 14 residues. Germline loops: CDR1 MDHEN, CDR2 SYDVKM. In DNA, the CDR3 is TGTGCCAGCAGTAAGGACAGCACCCAAGAGACCCAGTACTTC. It encodes CASSKDSTQETQYF.

The chain couples TRBV5-8 to TRBJ2-3; 7 nucleotides agree with TRBD1. V lost 0 bases and J lost 6; bases outside the gene matches: 7. Germline lookup yields CDR1 SGHTS and CDR2 YDEGEE. This CDR3 is 15 amino acids long. The DNA of the CDR3 is TGTGCCAGCAGCTTGGCCAGGGCAGGGGGTGATACGCAGTATTTT. This sequence encodes CASSLARAGGDTQYF.

This clone was seen once. This chain uses TRBV20-1 with TRBJ2-7, with 8 bases that match TRBD2. This CDR3 is 16 amino acids long. The V and J ends lost 3 bases and 5 bases, in that order; junction bases with no gene match: 15. The germline gives CDR1 DFQATT, CDR2 SNEGSKA (reference sequence). The CDR3 loop is CSASMDLAGGINEQYF. The CDR3, as DNA: TGCAGTGCTAGTATGGATTTGGCGGGGGGTATAAACGAGCAGTACTTC.

The rearrangement joins TRBV7-3 to TRBJ2-5, with D possibly TRBD2 on 6 matching bases. The germline CDR1 and CDR2 sequences are SGHTA and FQGTGA. V dropped 5 bases and J dropped 2 bases, with 9 bases sitting between them. The CDR3 spans 13 residues. The CDR3 region is CASSRGVQETQYF. The CDR3 DNA reads as TGTGCCAGCAGCCGCGGGGTACAAGAGACCCAGTACTTC.

Comment on this clone: The same CDR3 can be traced to other DNA sequences in this sample. This rearrangement joins TRBV24-1 to TRBJ1-4; 8 nucleotides agree with TRBD1. The CDR3 is 15 amino acids. Germline lookup yields CDR1 KGHDR and CDR2 SFDVKD. With V trimmed by 3 bases and J by 7 bases, 6 bases remained unmatched. CDR3 DNA sequence: TGTGCCACCAGTGATCCCGGACAGGGAAGTGAAAAACTGTTTTTT. Protein sequence: CATSDPGQGSEKLFF.

The V gene is TRBV4-1, the J gene TRBJ2-3; the D gene is possibly TRBD2 (6 bases). CDR3 length: 12 amino acids. The germline V and J ends were trimmed by 8 bases and 2 bases, with 8 bases remaining between them. Germline assignment: CDR1 MGHRA and CDR2 YSYEKL. The CDR3 nucleotides read TGCGCCAGCGCGGGGCTCACAGATACGCAGTATTTT. Amino acids: CASAGLTDTQYF.

The rearrangement joins TRBV18 to TRBJ1-2, with 9 positions matching TRBD1. The CDR3 consists of 14 residues. The V gene end was trimmed by 3 bases and the J gene end by 7 bases; junction bases not matched to a gene: 6. Germline V gene lookup returns CDR1 KGHSH and CDR2 LQKENI. CDR3 nucleotides: TGTGCCAGCTCACCCCTGGGACAGGGTATTGGCTACACCTTC. As protein: CASSPLGQGIGYTF.

The rearrangement joins TRBV27 to TRBJ1-4; D may be TRBD1 (5 bases). The V gene's germline CDR1 is MNHEY and CDR2 SMNVEV (reference sequence). CDR3 length: 13 amino acids. Trimming left V 6 bases short and J 1 base short, with 6 bases between. The CDR3 reads CASRGVTNEKLFF. In DNA, the CDR3 is TGTGCCAGCAGAGGGGTAACTAATGAAAAACTGTTTTTT.

The V call is TRBV5-6, the J call TRBJ1-1; TRBD1 matches 7 bases. The trim removed 5 bases at V and 3 bases at J, leaving 7 bases unmatched. The CDR3 runs 14 residues. CDR1 SGHDT and CDR2 YYEEEE come from the germline V gene. The CDR3 DNA follows: TGTGCCAGCAGGTCCCAGACAGGGTACACTGAAGCTTTCTTT. Translated: CASRSQTGYTEAFF.

In its sample, this clone was seen once. The gene calls are TRBV24-1 and TRBJ1-2; no definite D call. Trimming took off 4 bases at V and 8 bases at J, with 19 bases between the two ends. Germline V gives CDR1 KGHDR, CDR2 SFDVKD. This CDR3 has 15 amino acids. The CDR3 nucleotides are TGTGCCACCAGTGAAGCAGGCACTCAGCTCTGGGGCTACACCTTC. Its protein product is CATSEAGTQLWGYTF.

The rearrangement links TRBV19 to TRBJ1-1; 8 bases match TRBD1. Germline V lookup: CDR1 LNHDA, CDR2 SQIVND (reference sequence). CDR3 length equals 14 residues. V dropped 3 bases and J dropped 6; count of bases not matched to a gene: 6. The CDR3 loop reads CASSMSQGAPEAFF. The CDR3 coding sequence is TGTGCCAGTAGTATGTCCCAGGGGGCGCCTGAAGCTTTCTTT.

This chain connects TRBV2 to TRBJ1-1, with D unresolved. CDR1 SNHLY and CDR2 FYNNEI come from the germline V gene. Trimming removed 3 bases at V and 1 base at J, with 6 bases between. This CDR3 has 13 residues. The CDR3 DNA sequence: TGTGCCAGCAGTGATTTCCAGAACACTGAAGCTTTCTTT. Translating it yields CASSDFQNTEAFF.

The chain has TRBV5-5 and TRBJ2-3, with D possibly being TRBD2 (6 bases). Germline CDR1 and CDR2: SGHKS and YYEKEE (reference sequence). This CDR3 is 13 amino acids long. V shed 4 bases and J shed 3 bases, with 9 bases lying between them. CDR3 sequence (DNA): TGTGCCAGCAGCCCCGGGACTACAGATACGCAGTATTTT. Its protein product is CASSPGTTDTQYF.

The chain is built from TRBV6-5 and TRBJ1-3; tentative D call: TRBD1 (5 bases). The CDR3 sequence is 15 residues long. The V and J ends lost 6 bases and 0 bases respectively, with 12 bases between them. Per the germline V gene, CDR1 is MNHEY and CDR2 is SVGAGI. In DNA, the CDR3 is TGTGCCAGCAGAGATGGGGGGAGCTCTGGAAACACCATATATTTT. Its protein product is CASRDGGSSGNTIYF.

The chain has TRBV15 and TRBJ1-6, with 12 bases identical to TRBD1. Germline values: CDR1 LNHNV, CDR2 YYDKDF (reference sequence). Losses at the gene ends were 4 bases for V and 9 bases for J; bases not matched to a gene: 10. The CDR3 loop spans 17 amino acids. The CDR3 nucleotides are TGTGCCACCAGCAAAAGTACCGGGACAGGGGGCTTTTCACCCCTCCACTTT. As protein: CATSKSTGTGGFSPLHF.

The rearrangement uses TRBV12-3 or TRBV12-4 and TRBJ1-1; D uncertain. Trimming left V 2 bases short and J 4 bases short, with 8 bases between. CDR3 length equals 13 residues. In DNA, the CDR3 is TGTGCCAGCAGTTTATTGTTTCTCACTGAAGCTTTCTTT. This encodes CASSLLFLTEAFF.

This chain links TRBV6-5 with TRBJ2-1; 8 positions agree with TRBD2. The germline V gene encodes CDR1 MNHEY and CDR2 SVGAGI. The CDR3 is 14 amino acids. V was pared by 7 bases and J by 15 bases, with 17 bases of the junction left unmatched. The CDR3 reads CASTLDGGGAGLFF. CDR3 nucleotides: TGTGCCAGCACCCTAGACGGGGGGGGCGCTGGCCTGTTCTTC.